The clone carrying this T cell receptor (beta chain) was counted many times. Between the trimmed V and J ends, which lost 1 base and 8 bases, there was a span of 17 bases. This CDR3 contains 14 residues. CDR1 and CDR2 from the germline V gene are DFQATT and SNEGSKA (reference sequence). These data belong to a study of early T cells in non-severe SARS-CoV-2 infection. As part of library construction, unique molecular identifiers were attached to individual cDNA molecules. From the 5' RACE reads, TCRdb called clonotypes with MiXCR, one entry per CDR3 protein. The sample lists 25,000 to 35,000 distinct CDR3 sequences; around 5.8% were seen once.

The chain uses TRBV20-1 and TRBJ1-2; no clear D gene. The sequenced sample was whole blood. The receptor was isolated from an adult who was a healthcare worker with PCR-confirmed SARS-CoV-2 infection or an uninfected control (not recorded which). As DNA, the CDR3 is TGCAGTGCTAGAGTCCCCCAGGCCAGTGGGGGCTACACCTTC. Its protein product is CSARVPQASGGYTF.